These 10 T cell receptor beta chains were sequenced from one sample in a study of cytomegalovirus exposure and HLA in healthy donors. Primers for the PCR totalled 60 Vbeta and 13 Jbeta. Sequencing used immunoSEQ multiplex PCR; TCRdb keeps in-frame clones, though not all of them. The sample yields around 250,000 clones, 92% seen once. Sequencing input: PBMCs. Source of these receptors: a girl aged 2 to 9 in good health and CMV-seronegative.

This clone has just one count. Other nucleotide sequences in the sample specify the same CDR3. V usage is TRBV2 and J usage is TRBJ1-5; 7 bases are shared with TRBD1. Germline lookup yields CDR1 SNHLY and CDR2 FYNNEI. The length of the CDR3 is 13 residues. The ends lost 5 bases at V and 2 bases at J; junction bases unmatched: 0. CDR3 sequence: CASSTGGNQPQHF. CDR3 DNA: TGTGCCAGCAGTACAGGGGGCAATCAGCCCCAGCATTTT.

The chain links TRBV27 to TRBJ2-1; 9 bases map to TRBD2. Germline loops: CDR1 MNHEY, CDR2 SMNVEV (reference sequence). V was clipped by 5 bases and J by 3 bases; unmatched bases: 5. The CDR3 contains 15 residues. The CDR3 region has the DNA TGTGCCAGCAGTCCCCGCGGGAGGGGCTACAATGAGCAGTTCTTC. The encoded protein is CASSPRGRGYNEQFF.

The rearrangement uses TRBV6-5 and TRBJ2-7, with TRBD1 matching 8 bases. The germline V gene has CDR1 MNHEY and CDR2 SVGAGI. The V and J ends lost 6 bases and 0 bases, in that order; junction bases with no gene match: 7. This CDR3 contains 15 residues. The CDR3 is CASRPQGGYSYEQYF. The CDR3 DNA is TGTGCCAGCAGACCACAGGGGGGATACTCCTACGAGCAGTACTTC.

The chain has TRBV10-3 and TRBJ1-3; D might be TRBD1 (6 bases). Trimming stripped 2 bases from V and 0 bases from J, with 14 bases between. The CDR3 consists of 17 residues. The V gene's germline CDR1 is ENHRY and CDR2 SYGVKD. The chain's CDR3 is CAISETAGQSSGNTIYF. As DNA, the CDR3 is TGTGCCATCAGTGAGACTGCCGGACAGAGCTCTGGAAACACCATATATTTT.

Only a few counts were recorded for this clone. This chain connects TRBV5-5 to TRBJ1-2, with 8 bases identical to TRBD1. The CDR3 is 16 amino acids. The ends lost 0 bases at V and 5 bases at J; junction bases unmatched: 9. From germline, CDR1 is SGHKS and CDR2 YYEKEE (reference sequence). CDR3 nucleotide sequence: TGTGCCAGCAGCTTGGCACAAACAGGGGGGAGGTATGGCTACACCTTC. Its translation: CASSLAQTGGRYGYTF. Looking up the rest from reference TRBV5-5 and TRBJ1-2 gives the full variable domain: DAGVTQSPTHLIKTRGQQVTLRCSPISGHKSVSWYQQVLGQGPQFIFQYYEKEERGRGNFPDRFSARQFPNYSSELNVNALLLGDSALYLCASSLAQTGGRYGYTFGSGTRLTVV.

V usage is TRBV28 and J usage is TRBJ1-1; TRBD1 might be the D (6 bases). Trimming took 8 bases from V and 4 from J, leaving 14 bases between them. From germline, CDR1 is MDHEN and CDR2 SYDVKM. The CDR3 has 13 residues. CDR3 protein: CASCRGQGTEAFF. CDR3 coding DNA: TGTGCCAGCTGCAGGGGTCAGGGCACTGAAGCTTTCTTT.

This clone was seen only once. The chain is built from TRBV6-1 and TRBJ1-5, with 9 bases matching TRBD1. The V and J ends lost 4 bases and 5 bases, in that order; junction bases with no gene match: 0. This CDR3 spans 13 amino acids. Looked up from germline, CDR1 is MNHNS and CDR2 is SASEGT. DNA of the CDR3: TGTGCCAGCAGTGGGACAGGGGATCAGCCCCAGCATTTT. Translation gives CASSGTGDQPQHF.

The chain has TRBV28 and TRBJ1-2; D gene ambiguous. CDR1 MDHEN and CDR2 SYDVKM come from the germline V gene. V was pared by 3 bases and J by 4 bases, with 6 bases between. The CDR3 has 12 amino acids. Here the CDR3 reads CASSLISYGYTF. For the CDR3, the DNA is TGTGCCAGCAGTTTGATCAGCTATGGCTACACCTTC.

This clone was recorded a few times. CDR3 sequence reads: CASSSGLAGIYSYNEQFF. In DNA, the CDR3 is TGTGCCAGCAGCTCGGGACTAGCGGGCATATACTCCTACAATGAGCAGTTCTTC. The chain uses TRBV5-4 and TRBJ2-1, with TRBD2 matching over 12 bases. CDR1 and CDR2 (germline): SGHNT, YYREEE (reference sequence). V shed 3 bases, J shed 0 bases, and the junction held 7 bases outside the gene matches. This CDR3 is built from 18 residues. Complete variable domain (other parts from reference TRBV5-4 and TRBJ2-1): ETGVTQSPTHLIKTRGQQVTLRCSSQSGHNTVSWYQQALGQGPQFIFQYYREEENGRGNFPPRFSGLQFPNYSSELNVNALELDDSALYLCASSSGLAGIYSYNEQFFGPGTRLTVL.

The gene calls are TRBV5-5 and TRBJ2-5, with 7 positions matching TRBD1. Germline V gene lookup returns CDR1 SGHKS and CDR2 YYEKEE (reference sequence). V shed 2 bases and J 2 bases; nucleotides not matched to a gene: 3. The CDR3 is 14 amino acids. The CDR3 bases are TGTGCCAGCAGCTTCCGGGACAGTCAAGAGACCCAGTACTTC. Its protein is CASSFRDSQETQYF.